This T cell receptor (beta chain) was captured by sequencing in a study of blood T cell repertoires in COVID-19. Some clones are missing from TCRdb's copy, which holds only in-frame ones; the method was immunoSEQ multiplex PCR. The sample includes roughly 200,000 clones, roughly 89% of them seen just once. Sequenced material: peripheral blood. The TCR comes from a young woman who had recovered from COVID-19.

In DNA, the CDR3 is TGTGCCAGCAGTTTAGGCCTAGTCGGGGAGCAGTACGTC. Protein product: CASSLGLVGEQYV. The rearrangement joins TRBV12-3 or TRBV12-4 to TRBJ2-7; D is unresolved. V was shortened by 1 base and J by 7 bases, with 11 bases between the two germline ends. CDR3 size: 13 residues.